A few counts support the clone carrying this TCR beta chain. This sample was included in a study of blood T cell repertoires in COVID-19. Study-wide background: There were acute and convalescent COVID-19 samples, and they came from the United States, Italy and Spain. PBMCs, B-cell-depleted T cells, or T cells provided the cDNA or gDNA that made up the material.

Per the authors' pipeline: The authors estimated nucleated cell counts from reference gene primer amplification. Data came from immunoSEQ multiplex PCR; TCRdb stores just in-frame clones and leaves some out. That table supplies the V and J calls and clone size; D and trimming were determined from the DNA. The table shows roughly 150,000 clones, with about four fifths occurring only once. CDR1 and CDR2 from the germline V gene are SEHNR and FQNEAQ (reference sequence). V shed 6 bases and J 1 base; nucleotides not matched to a gene: 6. The CDR3 is made up of 15 amino acids. This chain links TRBV7-9 with TRBJ1-5; TRBD1 matches at 7 bases. Sequenced: peripheral blood. The sequence was obtained from a man between 65 and 85 years old who had recovered from COVID-19. This CDR3 reads CASSYDRDSNQPQHF. The CDR3 bases are TGTGCCAGCAGTTATGACAGGGACAGCAATCAGCCCCAGCATTTT.